The rows below give T cell receptor beta chains drawn from one sample of a study of T cells in Graves' hyperthyroidism and ophthalmopathy. TCRdb passed the multiplex PCR reads through MiXCR, listing each CDR3 protein once. The sample shows about 420,000 distinct CDR3 sequences, approximately 14% of them seen only once. Input material: blood. The receptors originated from a woman under 30 with Graves' hyperthyroidism. CDR3s include the opening cysteine and the closing phenylalanine or tryptophan. D genes are given only for firm matches. Rows may omit the clone size; those that give it use once, few, many or a size class.

d_call j_call cdr3_length v_call clone_size cdr3_aa cdr3_nt
NA TRBJ2-1 13 TRBV18 NA CASSPPTYNEQFF TGTGCCAGCTCACCCCCAACATACAATGAGCAGTTCTTC
NA TRBJ1-1 13 TRBV6-1 many CASSHDVNTEAFF TGTGCCAGCAGCCACGACGTGAACACTGAAGCTTTCTTT
NA TRBJ2-7 14 TRBV10-3 many CAISGTHPGYEQYF TGTGCCATCAGCGGGACCCACCCGGGCTACGAGCAGTACTTC
NA TRBJ2-7 14 TRBV27 many CASSLGVGNHEQYF TGTGCCAGCAGTTTGGGAGTCGGGAACCACGAGCAGTACTTC
TRBD2 TRBJ2-1 15 TRBV9 NA CASSALTGGGNEQFF TGTGCCAGCAGCGCTCTGACGGGGGGGGGGAATGAGCAGTTCTTC
NA TRBJ2-7 14 TRBV7-8 many CASSTSGLDYEQYF TGTGCCAGCAGCACCTCCGGGTTAGACTACGAGCAGTACTTC
TRBD2 TRBJ2-1 13 TRBV29-1 NA CSVVSSGNNEQFF TGCAGCGTTGTGAGTAGCGGGAACAATGAGCAGTTCTTC
NA TRBJ2-5 14 TRBV19 NA CASSRDGRGETQYF TGTGCCAGTAGTAGGGACGGACGGGGAGAGACCCAGTACTTC
NA TRBJ2-4 16 TRBV7-2 many CASSPQARQVPLFQYF TGTGCCAGCAGCCCCCAGGCCCGACAGGTTCCCCTTTTTCAGTACTTC
TRBD2 TRBJ2-1 14 TRBV2 many CASSIAGGLDEQFF TGTGCCAGCAGTATAGCGGGAGGGTTAGATGAGCAGTTCTTC
NA TRBJ1-5 14 TRBV27 few CASGGDRSNQPQHF TGTGCCAGCGGGGGAGACAGAAGCAATCAGCCCCAGCATTTT
TRBD2 TRBJ2-1 14 TRBV7-2 many CASSRPRAGNEQFF TGTGCCAGCAGCCGACCTCGAGCGGGAAATGAGCAGTTCTTC
TRBD1 TRBJ1-1 16 TRBV18 few CASSRDRGEVGTEAFF TGTGCCAGCTCACGGGACAGGGGAGAGGTGGGCACTGAAGCTTTCTTT
NA TRBJ2-1 11 TRBV20-1 NA CSARDAWVEFF TGCAGTGCTAGAGATGCGTGGGTCGAGTTCTTC
NA TRBJ1-5 15 TRBV2 many CASSEVGQGNQPQHF TGTGCCAGCAGTGAAGTAGGGCAGGGGAATCAGCCCCAGCATTTT
TRBD2 TRBJ2-7 17 TRBV13 many CASSLGLRLAASYEQYF TGTGCCAGCAGCTTAGGACTTAGACTAGCGGCGTCCTACGAGCAGTACTTC
NA TRBJ2-7 13 TRBV20-1 NA CSASRLAAYEQYF TGCAGTGCTAGTAGGCTAGCTGCCTACGAGCAGTACTTC
NA TRBJ1-5 13 TRBV20-1 few CSARGIGNQPQHF TGCAGTGCTAGGGGGATTGGCAATCAGCCCCAGCATTTT
TRBD1 TRBJ1-2 13 TRBV28 many CASRGTETYGYTF TGTGCCAGCAGAGGGACAGAGACCTATGGCTACACCTTC
TRBD2 TRBJ2-1 15 TRBV19 few CASSIRSGRAAEQFF TGTGCCAGTAGTATACGGAGCGGGAGGGCCGCTGAGCAGTTCTTC
TRBD2 TRBJ2-5 16 TRBV5-1 NA CASSHGLAGGIQTQYF TGCGCCAGCAGCCATGGACTAGCGGGAGGTATTCAGACCCAGTACTTC
NA TRBJ1-1 12 TRBV24-1 NA CATSDLTYEAFF TGTGCCACCAGTGACCTGACCTACGAAGCTTTCTTT
NA TRBJ1-1 13 TRBV30 many CAWSPGTSTEAFF TGTGCCTGGAGTCCGGGCACCAGCACTGAAGCTTTCTTT
NA TRBJ2-7 13 TRBV2 many CASSVQGTYEQYF TGTGCCAGCAGTGTCCAGGGGACGTACGAGCAGTACTTC
NA TRBJ1-6 18 TRBV11-3 many CASSRYRGPFIDNSPLHF TGTGCCAGCAGTCGCTACCGGGGCCCTTTCATAGACAATTCACCCCTCCACTTT
TRBD1 TRBJ1-2 19 TRBV9 many CASSGAGLGQGARGYGYTF TGTGCCAGCAGCGGGGCGGGGTTGGGACAGGGGGCGCGAGGCTATGGCTACACCTTC
TRBD1 TRBJ2-5 16 TRBV7-3 many CASSPGLGTGGETQYF TGTGCCAGCAGCCCAGGCTTGGGCACAGGGGGAGAGACCCAGTACTTC
TRBD1 TRBJ2-3 16 TRBV11-1 many CASSLGDRTPTDTQYF TGTGCCAGCAGCTTAGGGGACAGAACCCCCACAGATACGCAGTATTTT
TRBD1 TRBJ1-2 15 TRBV9 few CASSEGQGSFYGYTF TGTGCCAGCAGCGAGGGACAGGGGTCTTTCTATGGCTACACCTTC
NA TRBJ1-2 14 TRBV6-1 many CASSDGVGVRGYTF TGTGCCAGCAGTGACGGGGTGGGGGTGAGGGGCTACACCTTC
TRBD2 TRBJ2-1 12 TRBV28 many CASSALANEQFF TGTGCCAGCAGTGCACTAGCGAACGAGCAGTTCTTC
NA TRBJ1-1 13 TRBV12-3/TRBV12-4 many CASSFRVYTEAFF TGTGCCAGCAGCTTCAGAGTGTACACTGAAGCTTTCTTT
NA TRBJ2-2 14 TRBV12-3/TRBV12-4 many CASSLGQGPGKLFF TGTGCCAGCAGTTTAGGGCAGGGGCCGGGGAAACTGTTTTTT
NA TRBJ2-5 13 TRBV5-1 many CASSLRRQETQYF TGTGCCAGCAGTCTCAGGCGTCAAGAGACCCAGTACTTC
NA TRBJ1-5 14 TRBV30 many CAWSVLASNQPQHF TGTGCCTGGAGTGTACTCGCCAGCAATCAGCCCCAGCATTTT
TRBD2 TRBJ2-7 16 TRBV6-1 NA CASTIGASSGPYEQYF TGTGCCAGCACCATAGGGGCGTCTAGCGGACCCTACGAGCAGTACTTC
NA TRBJ1-5 12 TRBV15 few CATSRVNQPQHF TGTGCCACCAGCAGAGTTAATCAGCCCCAGCATTTT
TRBD1 TRBJ1-5 15 TRBV25-1 few CASSGGAGGKQPQHF TGTGCCAGCAGTGGCGGGGCAGGGGGCAAACAGCCCCAGCATTTT
NA TRBJ1-1 15 TRBV27 NA CASSLDGGWETEAFF TGTGCCAGCAGTCTGGACGGGGGGTGGGAAACTGAAGCTTTCTTT
NA TRBJ2-1 14 TRBV30 many CAWRGGSSYNEQFF TGTGCCTGGAGAGGCGGAAGCTCCTACAATGAGCAGTTCTTC
TRBD1 TRBJ2-7 15 TRBV20-1 NA CSAKGATGLSYEQYF TGCAGTGCTAAGGGGGCGACAGGACTCTCCTACGAGCAGTACTTC
NA TRBJ2-7 15 TRBV9 many CASSDPLAGEYEQYF TGTGCCAGCAGCGACCCCCTGGCAGGGGAGTACGAGCAGTACTTC
NA TRBJ2-1 13 TRBV20-1 many CSPTRDNYNEQFF TGCAGCCCAACCCGGGACAACTACAATGAGCAGTTCTTC
TRBD1 TRBJ2-3 15 TRBV15 many CATSREVQGKDTQYF TGTGCCACCAGCAGAGAAGTACAGGGGAAAGATACGCAGTATTTT
TRBD1 TRBJ2-7 14 TRBV7-2 many CASSEQGASDEQYF TGTGCCAGCAGCGAACAGGGGGCGTCTGACGAGCAGTACTTC
NA TRBJ2-3 14 TRBV5-5 NA CASSFLAVTDTQYF TGTGCCAGCAGCTTTCTTGCGGTAACAGATACGCAGTATTTT